Listed here are 25 T cell receptor beta chains from one sample, sequenced in a study of shared clonotypes between healthy human individuals. Using immunoSEQ multiplex PCR, the repertoire was profiled, and TCRdb retains in-frame clones only, with some absent. The sample contains about a million clones, 70% to 85% of which appear only once. The source material was memory CD4+ T cells from PBMCs. Subset defined: CD45RA-negative fraction. Receptor source: a man aged 18 to 29 in good health. Some clones in this sample may be carry-over from other donors' samples.

The chain recombines TRBV5-4 with TRBJ1-5; D is unresolved. The CDR3 runs to 14 residues. Germline values: CDR1 SGHNT, CDR2 YYREEE (reference sequence). Between the trimmed V and J ends, which lost 4 bases and 2 bases, there was a span of 10 bases. The CDR3 loop is CASSPGQGNQPQHF. CDR3 nucleotide sequence: TGTGCCAGCAGCCCCGGGCAGGGCAATCAGCCCCAGCATTTT.

J is TRBJ1-2 and V is TRBV5-1, with D possibly TRBD1 on 5 matching bases. From germline, CDR1 is SGHRS and CDR2 YFSETQ. Trimming shortened V by 3 bases and J by 8 bases, and 17 bases separated the two germline ends. The CDR3 runs to 14 residues. CDR3 sequence reads: CASSSGTGPGGYTF. The CDR3 DNA sequence: TGCGCCAGCAGCTCAGGCACAGGCCCGGGAGGCTACACCTTC.

This clone was picked up one time. In DNA form, the CDR3 reads TGTGCCAGCAGCTTCTACAGGGGAGAGACCCAGTACTTC. Residues: CASSFYRGETQYF. The chain joins TRBV2 to TRBJ2-5, with 7 bases fitting TRBD1. The germline CDR1 and CDR2 sequences are SNHLY and FYNNEI. The CDR3 runs to 13 residues. V was pared by 6 bases and J by 4 bases, with 5 bases of the junction left unmatched.

The table lists this clone with a few counts. The chain links TRBV10-1 to TRBJ2-7; 9 bases are a match to TRBD2. Germline CDR1 and CDR2: WNHNN and SYGVQD (reference sequence). The junction had 2 bases not matched to a gene; V was cut back by 2 bases and J by 0 bases. The CDR3 spans 15 residues. Here the CDR3 DNA reads TGCGCCAGCAGTGAGGGACTAGCGAGCTCCTACGAGCAGTACTTC. Translated: CASSEGLASSYEQYF.

This clone was seen more than once but under ten times. The chain links TRBV28 to TRBJ2-6, with unresolved D. Trimming stripped 5 bases from V and 3 bases from J, with 17 bases between. Germline V CDR1 and CDR2: MDHEN, SYDVKM. This CDR3 region has 17 residues. The CDR3 DNA sequence: TGTGCCAGCAGTAGCCTCCGTGGTCTGGGTGGGGCCAACGTCCTGACTTTC. Translated: CASSSLRGLGGANVLTF.

This chain uses TRBV6-6 with TRBJ2-7; D is possibly TRBD1 or TRBD2 (5 bases each). Trimming took off 7 bases at V and 2 bases at J, with 18 bases between the two ends. The CDR3 sequence is 15 residues long. Germline CDR1 is MNHNY and CDR2 is SVGAGI (reference sequence). The CDR3 sequence is CASTYNRDGPYEQYF. For the CDR3, the DNA is TGTGCCAGCACCTACAACCGGGACGGCCCCTACGAGCAGTACTTC.

This CDR3 reads CASSLVLGSYNEQFF. CDR3 coding DNA: TGCGCCAGCAGCTTGGTTCTGGGCTCCTACAATGAGCAGTTCTTC. V usage is TRBV5-1 and J usage is TRBJ2-1, with unresolved D. The CDR3 is 15 amino acids. V lost 0 bases to trimming and J lost 0 bases, with 7 bases between them. CDR1 is SGHRS, CDR2 YFSETQ, per germline. The variable domain in full, completed from reference TRBV5-1 and TRBJ2-1, reads KAGVTQTPRYLIKTRGQQVTLSCSPISGHRSVSWYQQTPGQGLQFLFEYFSETQRNKGNFPGRFSGRQFSNSRSEMNVSTLELGDSALYLCASSLVLGSYNEQFFGPGTRLTVL.

This chain uses TRBV29-1 with TRBJ2-1; D gene ambiguous. Per the germline V gene, CDR1 is SQVTM and CDR2 is ANQGSEA. The CDR3 is 14 amino acids. The V end lost 4 bases, the J end lost 1 base, and 11 bases lay between the germline ends. CDR3 residues: CSVGLATSYNEQFF. For the CDR3, the DNA is TGCAGCGTTGGACTGGCTACTTCCTACAATGAGCAGTTCTTC.

The rearrangement links TRBV9 to TRBJ1-4, with 7 bases identical to TRBD1. V lost 0 bases, J lost 3 bases, and 8 bases stayed unmatched. CDR3 length: 17 amino acids. Germline CDR1 SGDLS, CDR2 YYNGEE. The CDR3 region has the DNA TGTGCCAGCAGCGTAGGTCTAAAGGGGGCGGCTAATGAAAAACTGTTTTTT. Translated: CASSVGLKGAANEKLFF.

V usage is TRBV15 and J usage is TRBJ2-1; TRBD2 agrees at 10 bases. V dropped 1 base and J dropped 12; count of bases not matched to a gene: 9. This CDR3 spans 15 amino acids. Germline assignment: CDR1 LNHNV and CDR2 YYDKDF (reference sequence). The CDR3 DNA follows: TGTGCCACCAGCAGAGGGCTAGCGGGAGACGGACGGCAGTTCTTC. Translated, it gives CATSRGLAGDGRQFF.

This chain joins TRBV2 and TRBJ1-5, with D tentatively TRBD1 (5 bases). The CDR3 contains 17 residues. CDR1 is SNHLY and CDR2 is FYNNEI in the germline V gene. V was trimmed by 7 bases and J by 6 bases, leaving 25 bases between them. The CDR3 DNA reads TGTGCCAGCACCACCTCCCGATTGACCCAGGGAGCTCAGCCCCAGCATTTT. Its translation is CASTTSRLTQGAQPQHF.

The chain couples TRBV5-1 to TRBJ2-7; TRBD2 might be the D (5 bases). The CDR3 totals 14 residues. Trimming cost V 2 bases and J 3 bases, with 12 bases left between them. From germline, CDR1 is SGHRS and CDR2 YFSETQ. This CDR3 is CASSLRGPVYEQYF. CDR3 bases: TGCGCCAGCAGCTTAAGAGGGCCTGTCTACGAGCAGTACTTC.

With regard to this clone: A much larger clone is a single base away; this may be a read error. Other DNA sequences from this sample encode an identical CDR3 as well. In DNA, the CDR3 is TGCAGCGTTGCAGGGGAGACCCAGTACTTC. It specifies CSVAGETQYF. The chain combines TRBV29-1 with TRBJ2-5; the D gene is possibly TRBD1 (5 bases). The CDR3 covers 10 residues. The germline V gene has CDR1 SQVTM and CDR2 ANQGSEA. V was clipped by 4 bases and J by 5 bases, with 5 bases between them.

The chain uses TRBV28 and TRBJ2-3; 8 bases line up with TRBD2. Germline CDR1 is MDHEN and CDR2 is SYDVKM. Trimming took 6 bases from V and 4 from J; bases not matched to a gene: 12. The CDR3 extends over 16 amino acids. The DNA for the CDR3 is TGTGCCAGCAGAGGGGGATCGGGAGGGCCGGCAGATACGCAGTATTTT. Residues: CASRGGSGGPADTQYF. Full variable domain (rest looked up from reference TRBV28 and TRBJ2-3): DVKVTQSSRYLVKRTGEKVFLECVQDMDHENMFWYRQDPGLGLRLIYFSYDVKMKEKGDIPEGYSVSREKKERFSLILESASTNQTSMYLCASRGGSGGPADTQYFGPGTRLTVL.

This clone was counted a single time. The chain couples TRBV13 to TRBJ2-4; no firm D call. Germline V gene lookup returns CDR1 PRHDT and CDR2 FYEKMQ (reference sequence). This CDR3 has 16 amino acids. The V gene lost 0 bases and the J gene lost 6 bases, with 15 bases spanning the gap. The CDR3 region has the DNA TGTGCCAGCAGCTTAGGCCGCGCAAGGGTGGGAAACATTCAGTACTTC. Translated: CASSLGRARVGNIQYF.

Only a few counts were recorded for this clone. This chain links TRBV19 with TRBJ2-2; 8 bases map to TRBD2. V was clipped by 0 bases and J by 1 base; unmatched bases: 7. The CDR3 contains 18 residues. Germline V lookup: CDR1 LNHDA, CDR2 SQIVND (reference sequence). CDR3 loop: CASSIDQIAGMNTGELFF. As DNA, the CDR3 is TGTGCCAGTAGTATAGATCAGATAGCGGGAATGAACACCGGGGAGCTGTTTTTT.

A word on this clone: The same CDR3 can be traced to other DNA sequences in this sample. The chain couples TRBV5-1 to TRBJ1-2; 11 bases fit TRBD1. There are 15 residues in the CDR3. V lost 3 bases to trimming and J lost 2 bases; unmatched junction nucleotides: 3. Per germline, CDR1 SGHRS and CDR2 YFSETQ. The CDR3 nucleotides read TGCGCCAGCAGCTATGGACAGGGGGCCAACTATGGCTACACCTTC. This translates into CASSYGQGANYGYTF.

The V call is TRBV10-2, the J call TRBJ1-5; D gene ambiguous. The V end lost 5 bases, the J end lost 0 bases, and 5 bases lay between the germline ends. This CDR3 spans 13 amino acids. Per the germline V gene, CDR1 is WSHSY and CDR2 is SAAADI. This CDR3 is CASSHLSNQPQHF. The DNA for the CDR3 is TGCGCCAGCAGTCACCTTAGCAATCAGCCCCAGCATTTT.

The chain carries TRBV19 and TRBJ2-6; D is uncertain. This CDR3 spans 15 amino acids. V was cut by 6 bases and J by 4 bases, with 13 bases left in between. In germline, CDR1 is LNHDA, CDR2 SQIVND (reference sequence). This chain's CDR3 is CASRPFLAGANVLTF. The CDR3 DNA is TGTGCCAGTAGGCCATTCCTCGCCGGGGCCAACGTCCTGACTTTC.

DNA of the CDR3: TGTGCCAGCAGCCCCCGGGCCATTTTCCTGAGGGAGCAGTACTTC. Amino acid sequence: CASSPRAIFLREQYF. The chain combines TRBV11-2 with TRBJ2-7, with D unclear. The CDR3 extends over 15 amino acids. Germline CDR1 reads SGHAT; CDR2 reads FQNNGV. The V end lost 5 bases, the J end lost 7 bases, and 21 bases lay between the germline ends. The variable domain in full, completed from reference TRBV11-2 and TRBJ2-7, reads EAGVAQSPRYKIIEKRQSVAFWCNPISGHATLYWYQQILGQGPKLLIQFQNNGVVDDSQLPKDRFSAERLKGVDSTLKIQPAKLEDSAVYLCASSPRAIFLREQYFGPGTRLTVT.

This clone has just one count. The V call is TRBV7-9, the J call TRBJ1-2, with D tentatively TRBD1 (5 bases). The CDR3 loop spans 16 amino acids. Germline lookup yields CDR1 SEHNR and CDR2 FQNEAQ (reference sequence). V lost 2 bases, J lost 5 bases, and 18 bases lay in between. This chain's CDR3 is CASSLPGDSKGYGYTF. In DNA form, the CDR3 reads TGTGCCAGCAGCTTACCGGGGGACTCCAAGGGGTATGGCTACACCTTC.

The genes are TRBV28 and TRBJ1-2, with unresolved D. CDR1 is MDHEN, CDR2 SYDVKM, per germline. The V and J ends lost 1 base and 8 bases respectively, with 8 bases between them. The length of the CDR3 is 12 residues. CDR3 loop: CASSLYGEGYTF. The CDR3 DNA reads as TGTGCCAGCAGTTTATACGGGGAAGGCTACACCTTC.

This CDR3 reads CASSGTSGSQETQYF. The CDR3 nucleotides read TGTGCCAGCAGTGGGACTAGCGGGAGCCAAGAGACCCAGTACTTC. This chain connects TRBV2 to TRBJ2-5; 13 nucleotides align to TRBD2. CDR3 length equals 15 residues. Germline loops: CDR1 SNHLY, CDR2 FYNNEI. The V segment lost 4 bases and the J segment 1 base; nucleotides outside the gene matches: 0.

This clone was recorded once. The chain combines TRBV19 with TRBJ1-3; weak D call: TRBD1 (6 bases). Trimming left V 6 bases short and J 4 bases short, with 16 bases between. The CDR3 has 15 residues. Germline loops: CDR1 LNHDA, CDR2 SQIVND (reference sequence). This CDR3 is CASSALGTGGNTIYF. The CDR3 nucleotides read TGTGCCAGTAGCGCTCTCGGAACAGGGGGAAACACCATATATTTT.

The chain links TRBV2 to TRBJ2-3, with 9 bases fitting TRBD2. V was pared by 7 bases and J by 5 bases, with 7 bases of the junction left unmatched. CDR1 SNHLY and CDR2 FYNNEI come from the germline V gene. The CDR3 consists of 14 residues. DNA for the CDR3: TGTGCCAGCACGTTAGCGGGAGTGGTAGATACGCAGTATTTT. Its protein is CASTLAGVVDTQYF.